This TCR beta chain came from a study of blood T cell repertoires in COVID-19. Generated by immunoSEQ multiplex PCR, the TCRdb table keeps only in-frame clones and is missing some. The sample has around 160,000 clones; 84% are singletons. V dropped 8 bases and J dropped 0 bases, with 14 bases sitting between them. The CDR3 has 15 residues. CDR1 and CDR2 from the germline V gene are KGHSH and LQKENI. This receptor was identified in a woman aged 45 to 65 who had been exposed to COVID-19. Sequenced: PBMCs or T cells enriched from blood (not recorded which). V gene TRBV18 combines with J gene TRBJ2-1, with D maybe TRBD2 (6 bases). Here the CDR3 DNA reads TGTGCCAGCACCTCTAGCGTAAGCTCCTACAATGAGCAGTTCTTC. Protein sequence: CASTSSVSSYNEQFF.